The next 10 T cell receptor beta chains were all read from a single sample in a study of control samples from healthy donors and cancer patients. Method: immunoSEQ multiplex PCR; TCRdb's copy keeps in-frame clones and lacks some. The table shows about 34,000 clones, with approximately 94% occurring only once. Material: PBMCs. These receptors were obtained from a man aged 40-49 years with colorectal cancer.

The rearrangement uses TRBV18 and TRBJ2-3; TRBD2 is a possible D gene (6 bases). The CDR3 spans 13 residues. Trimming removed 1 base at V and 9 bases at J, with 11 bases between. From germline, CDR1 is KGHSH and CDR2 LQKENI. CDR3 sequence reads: CASSPRDFPTQYF. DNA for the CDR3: TGTGCCAGCTCACCACGGGACTTTCCGACGCAGTATTTT.

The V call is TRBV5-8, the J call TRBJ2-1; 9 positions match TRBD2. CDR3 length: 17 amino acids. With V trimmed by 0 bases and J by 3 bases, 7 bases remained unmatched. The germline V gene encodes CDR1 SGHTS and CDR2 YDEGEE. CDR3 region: CASSLAVVAGDYNEQFF. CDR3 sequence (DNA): TGTGCCAGCAGCTTGGCCGTGGTAGCGGGGGACTACAATGAGCAGTTCTTC.

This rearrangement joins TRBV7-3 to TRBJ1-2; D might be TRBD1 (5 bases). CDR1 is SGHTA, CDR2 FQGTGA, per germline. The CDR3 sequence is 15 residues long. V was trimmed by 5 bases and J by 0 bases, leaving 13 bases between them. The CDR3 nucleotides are TGTGCCAGCAGCCGAGACAGATACTCTAACTATGGCTACACCTTC. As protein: CASSRDRYSNYGYTF.

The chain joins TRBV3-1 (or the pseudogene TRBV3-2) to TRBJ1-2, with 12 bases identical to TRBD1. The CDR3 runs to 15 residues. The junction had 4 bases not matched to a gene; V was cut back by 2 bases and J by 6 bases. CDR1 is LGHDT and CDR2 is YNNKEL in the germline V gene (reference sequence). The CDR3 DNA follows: TGTGCCAGCAGCCAACGGGACAGGGGGCGACATGGCTACACCTTC. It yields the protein CASSQRDRGRHGYTF.

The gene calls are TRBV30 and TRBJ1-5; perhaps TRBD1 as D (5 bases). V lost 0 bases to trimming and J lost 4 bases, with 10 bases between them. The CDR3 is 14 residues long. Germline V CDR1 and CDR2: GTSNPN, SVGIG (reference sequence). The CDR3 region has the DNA TGTGCCTGGAGTGTATACGGGGGGAATCAGCCCCAGCATTTT. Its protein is CAWSVYGGNQPQHF.

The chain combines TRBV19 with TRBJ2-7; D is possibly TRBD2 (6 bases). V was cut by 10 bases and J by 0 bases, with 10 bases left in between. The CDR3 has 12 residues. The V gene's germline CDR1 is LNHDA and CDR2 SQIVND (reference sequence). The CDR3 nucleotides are TGTGCCACTGGGGGGAGCTCCTACGAGCAGTACTTC. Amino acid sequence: CATGGSSYEQYF.

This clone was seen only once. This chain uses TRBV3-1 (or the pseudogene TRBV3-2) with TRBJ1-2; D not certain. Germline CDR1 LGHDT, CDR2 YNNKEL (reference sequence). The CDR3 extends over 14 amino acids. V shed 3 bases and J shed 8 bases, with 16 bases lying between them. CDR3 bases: TGTGCCAGCAGCCAGGCAGCCGGAATAAGCGGCTACACCTTC. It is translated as CASSQAAGISGYTF.

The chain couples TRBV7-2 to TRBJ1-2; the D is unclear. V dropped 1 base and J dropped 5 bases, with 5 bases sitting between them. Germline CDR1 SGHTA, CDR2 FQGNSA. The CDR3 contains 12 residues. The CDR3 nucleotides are TGTGCCAGCAGCTTAGGTTATTATGGCTACACCTTC. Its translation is CASSLGYYGYTF.

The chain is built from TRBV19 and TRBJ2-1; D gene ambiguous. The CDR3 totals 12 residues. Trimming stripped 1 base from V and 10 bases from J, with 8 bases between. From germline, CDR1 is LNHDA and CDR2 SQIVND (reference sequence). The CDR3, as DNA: TGTGCCAGTAGTATAGGACGTTTGGAGCAGTTCTTC. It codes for CASSIGRLEQFF. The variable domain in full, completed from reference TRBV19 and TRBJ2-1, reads DGGITQSPKYLFRKEGQNVTLSCEQNLNHDAMYWYRQDPGQGLRLIYYSQIVNDFQKGDIAEGYSVSREKKESFPLTVTSAQKNPTAFYLCASSIGRLEQFFGPGTRLTVL.

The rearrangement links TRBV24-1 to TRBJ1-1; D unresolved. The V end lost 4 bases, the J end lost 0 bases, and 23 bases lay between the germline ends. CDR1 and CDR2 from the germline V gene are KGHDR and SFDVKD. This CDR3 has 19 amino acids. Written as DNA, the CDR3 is TGTGCCACCAGTGACGCCCCCGACCCACGGTTCTCGATGAACACTGAAGCTTTCTTT. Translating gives CATSDAPDPRFSMNTEAFF.